The source of this T cell receptor (beta chain) is a study of blood T cell repertoires in COVID-19. TCRdb's copy holds only in-frame clones and misses some; the assay was immunoSEQ multiplex PCR. The top ten hold around a tenth of the sample, which has around 30,000 clones, 80% to 90% seen once. V was pared by 2 bases and J by 1 base, with 6 bases between. The CDR3 is 15 residues long. The germline V gene encodes CDR1 MNHEY and CDR2 SVGEGT. Sequenced: peripheral blood. This chain uses TRBV6-2 or TRBV6-3 with TRBJ2-6, with a possible D match to TRBD2 (5 bases). This sequence originates from a human donor in a cohort sampled during active COVID-19. The chain's CDR3 is CASSYRGSGANVLTF. CDR3 nucleotides: TGTGCCAGCAGTTACCGGGGTTCTGGGGCCAACGTCCTGACTTTC.